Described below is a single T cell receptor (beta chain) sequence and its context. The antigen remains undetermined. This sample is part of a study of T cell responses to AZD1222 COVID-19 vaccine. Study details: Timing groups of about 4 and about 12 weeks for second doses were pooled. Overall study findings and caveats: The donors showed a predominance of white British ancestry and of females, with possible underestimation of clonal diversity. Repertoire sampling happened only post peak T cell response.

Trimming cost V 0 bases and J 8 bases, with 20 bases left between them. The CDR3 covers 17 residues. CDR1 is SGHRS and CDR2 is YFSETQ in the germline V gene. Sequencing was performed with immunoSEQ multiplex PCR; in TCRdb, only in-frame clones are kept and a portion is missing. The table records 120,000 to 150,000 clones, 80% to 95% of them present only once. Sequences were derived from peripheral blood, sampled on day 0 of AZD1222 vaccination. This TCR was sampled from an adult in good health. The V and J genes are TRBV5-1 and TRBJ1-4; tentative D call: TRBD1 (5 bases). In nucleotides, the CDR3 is TGCGCCAGCAGCTTGGGTTCCGGGGCGAGGGCACAGGAAAAACTGTTTTTT. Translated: CASSLGSGARAQEKLFF.